These T cell receptor beta chains were read from a single sample in a study of blood T cells in healthy people across ages. TCRdb analysed the 5' RACE reads with MiXCR anew, one entry per CDR3 protein. Seen here are almost 300,000 distinct CDR3 sequences, roughly a quarter observed once, and the top ten hold over 25%. Material for sequencing was blood. The receptors derive from a woman in her 70s in good health. Each CDR3 is given with its conserved first and last residue.

j_call	v_call	cdr3_aa
TRBJ2-3	TRBV12-3/TRBV12-4	CASTPKRTRPTDTQYF
TRBJ1-5	TRBV3-1	CASSKDYSNQPQHF
TRBJ2-7	TRBV29-1	CSVVGQGLGYEQYF
TRBJ1-5	TRBV12-3/TRBV12-4	CASSLVWDKGGQPQHF
TRBJ2-2	TRBV7-2	CASTRQGLTGELFF
TRBJ2-4	TRBV19	CASQEFSVQYF
TRBJ2-5	TRBV6-5	CAISYGGTFREQYF
TRBJ2-1	TRBV27	CASSWAAGAPYNEQFF
-	TRBV28	CASRLAGQSYEQYF
TRBJ1-1	TRBV29-1	CSVETDLNTEAFF
-	TRBV11-2	CASSPAWGMKTQYF
TRBJ1-2	TRBV12-3/TRBV12-4	CASSKIRVTGYTF
TRBJ1-5	TRBV20-1	CSARPKDRPNQPQHF
TRBJ2-5	TRBV25-1	CASSAAGKAQTQYF
TRBJ2-1	TRBV28	CVTTRGRNSYNEQFF
TRBJ1-2	TRBV20-1	CSAFKGFGYTF
TRBJ1-3	TRBV28	CASRDYGQGSGNTIYF
TRBJ1-2	TRBV5-1	CASSSGTGDYGYTF
TRBJ2-3	TRBV6-5	CASRLGTVDTQYF
TRBJ2-7	TRBV28	CASSPIIGGGGTYEQYF
TRBJ2-6	TRBV18	CASSPTGGNSGANVLTF
TRBJ1-2	TRBV28	CASSLMGDNYGCTF
TRBJ1-3	TRBV9	CASSAQRSRSSGNTIYF
TRBJ1-5	TRBV7-9	CASSRDSPNQPQHF
TRBJ2-5	TRBV3-1	CASSQDFGEQYF
TRBJ2-3	TRBV20-1	CSARGGRDTQYF
TRBJ2-5	TRBV5-1	CASRTDVQETQYF
TRBJ1-5	TRBV28	CASSSTGRDRHSNQPQHF
TRBJ1-6	TRBV6-5	CASKVRGNHSPLHF
TRBJ2-7	TRBV20-1	CSALAGGPYEQYF
TRBJ2-1	TRBV20-1	CSARDRTSLGEQFF